This T cell receptor beta chain is drawn from a study of control samples from healthy donors and cancer patients. Produced via immunoSEQ multiplex PCR; TCRdb's table is partial and in-frame only. The sample has fewer than 200,000 clones, 88% seen once. Germline V gives CDR1 SGDLS, CDR2 YYNGEE. The CDR3 runs 18 residues. V lost 0 bases to trimming and J lost 6 bases, with 22 bases between them. This sequence was found in a woman younger than 45 in good health. Material for sequencing was blood. The chain recombines TRBV9 with TRBJ2-1; a possible D gene is TRBD2 (6 bases). The CDR3 DNA is TGTGCCAGCAGCGTAGATATTGACACTAGCCGGACGGGCAATGAGCAGTTCTTC. Its protein product is CASSVDIDTSRTGNEQFF. The whole variable domain, filled in from reference TRBV9 and TRBJ2-1, reads DSGVTQTPKHLITATGQRVTLRCSPRSGDLSVYWYQQSLDQGLQFLIQYYNGEERAKGNILERFSAQQFPDLHSELNLSSLELGDSALYFCASSVDIDTSRTGNEQFFGPGTRLTVL.